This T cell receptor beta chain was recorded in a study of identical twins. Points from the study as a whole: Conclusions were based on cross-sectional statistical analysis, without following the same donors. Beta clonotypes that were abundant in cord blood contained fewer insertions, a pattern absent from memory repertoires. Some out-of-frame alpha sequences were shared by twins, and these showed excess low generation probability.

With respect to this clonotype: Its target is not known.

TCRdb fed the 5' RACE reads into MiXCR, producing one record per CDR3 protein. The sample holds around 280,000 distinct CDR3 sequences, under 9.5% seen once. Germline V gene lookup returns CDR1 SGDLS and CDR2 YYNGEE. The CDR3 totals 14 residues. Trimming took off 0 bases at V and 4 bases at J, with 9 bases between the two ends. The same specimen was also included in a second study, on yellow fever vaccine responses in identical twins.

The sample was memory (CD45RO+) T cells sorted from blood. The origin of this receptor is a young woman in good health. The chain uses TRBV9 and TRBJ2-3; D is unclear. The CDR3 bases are TGTGCCAGCAGCGTAGTGGCCGTCGCAGATACGCAGTATTTT. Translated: CASSVVAVADTQYF.